The rows below give T cell receptor beta chains drawn from one sample of a study of cytomegalovirus exposure and HLA in healthy donors. Clones were read by immunoSEQ multiplex PCR, and TCRdb kept only the in-frame ones, dropping some. In the table there are 60,000 or so clones, roughly 80% of which are singletons. The material sequenced was PBMCs. Receptors originate from a woman between 40 and 55 years old in good health and CMV-seropositive. CDR3s include the opening cysteine and the closing phenylalanine or tryptophan. A D gene is named only where the DNA matches it firmly. Expanded clones are given a class, and other clones once, few, many or no size at all.

D gene	clone size	J gene	V gene	CDR3 protein	CDR3 DNA
NA	NA	TRBJ1-4	TRBV11-2	CASSLGTLQGYEKLFF	TGTGCCAGCAGCTTAGGAACTTTACAGGGATACGAAAAACTGTTTTTT
NA	NA	TRBJ2-7	TRBV29-1	CSVSTVGYEQYF	TGCAGCGTCTCGACAGTCGGTTACGAGCAGTACTTC
NA	few	TRBJ1-1	TRBV18	CASSPPLQGSIMNTEAFF	TGTGCCAGCTCACCACCGCTACAGGGATCGATAATGAACACTGAAGCTTTCTTT
TRBD1	NA	TRBJ1-5	TRBV2	CASSDPGQPPVSNQPQHF	TGTGCCAGCAGTGACCCGGGACAGCCTCCCGTAAGCAATCAGCCCCAGCATTTT
NA	NA	TRBJ1-2	TRBV6-5	CASSYPNRDGYGYTF	TGTGCCAGCAGTTACCCAAACAGGGATGGTTATGGCTACACCTTC
NA	few	TRBJ2-7	TRBV5-8	CASSLHWGREQYF	TGTGCCAGCAGCCTTCACTGGGGGCGGGAGCAGTACTTC
TRBD1	NA	TRBJ1-5	TRBV19	CASRGPAGGLSNQPQHF	TGTGCCAGTAGGGGGCCGGCAGGGGGCCTGAGCAATCAGCCCCAGCATTTT
TRBD2	few	TRBJ2-3	TRBV19	CASRLAGRDGTDTQYF	TGTGCCAGTAGGCTAGCGGGGCGGGACGGAACAGATACGCAGTATTTT
TRBD2	NA	TRBJ2-5	TRBV5-5	CASSPREGRETQYF	TGTGCCAGCAGCCCGCGGGAGGGACGGGAGACCCAGTACTTC
TRBD1	NA	TRBJ2-7	TRBV5-4	CASSPRQGIYEQYF	TGTGCCAGCAGCCCCCGACAGGGAATCTACGAGCAGTACTTC
NA	NA	TRBJ1-1	TRBV27	CASATRAVNTEAFF	TGTGCCAGCGCGACACGCGCTGTGAACACTGAAGCTTTCTTT
NA	NA	TRBJ1-3	TRBV5-6	CASSLAGRGGGNTIYF	TGTGCCAGCAGCTTGGCCGGGCGGGGAGGCGGAAACACCATATATTTT
TRBD1	NA	TRBJ2-7	TRBV10-1	CASSESKGAQASYEQYF	TGCGCCAGCAGTGAGTCGAAGGGGGCGCAAGCCTCCTACGAGCAGTACTTC
TRBD1	NA	TRBJ1-1	TRBV27	CASSPDRGGTEAFF	TGTGCCAGCAGTCCGGACAGGGGAGGAACTGAAGCTTTCTTT
TRBD1	NA	TRBJ1-6	TRBV14	CASSQGDRGNSPLHF	TGTGCCAGCAGCCAAGGGGACAGGGGGAATTCACCCCTCCACTTT
TRBD1	NA	TRBJ1-5	TRBV27	CASSLVPHSTGIGNQPQHF	TGTGCCAGCAGTTTGGTTCCCCACTCGACAGGGATTGGAAATCAGCCCCAGCATTTT
NA	NA	TRBJ2-7	TRBV7-8	CASSRTAGPTYEQYF	TGTGCCAGCAGCAGGACGGCAGGGCCTACCTACGAGCAGTACTTC
NA	NA	TRBJ2-1	TRBV13	CASSLGVGGALLNEQFF	TGTGCCAGCAGCTTAGGGGTTGGGGGGGCCCTCCTCAATGAGCAGTTCTTC
NA	once	TRBJ1-1	TRBV5-6	CASSLAVGRDEQAFF	TGTGCCAGCAGCTTGGCGGTAGGTCGGGATGAGCAGGCTTTCTTT
TRBD1	NA	TRBJ2-7	TRBV9	CASSVLGGDRHYEQYF	TGTGCCAGCAGCGTCCTAGGCGGGGACAGGCACTACGAGCAGTACTTC
NA	once	TRBJ2-3	TRBV4-3	CASSPSDFTDTQYF	TGCGCCAGCAGCCCATCCGACTTCACAGATACGCAGTATTTT
NA	NA	TRBJ2-7	TRBV12-2	CASRSRPDTFSYEQHF	TGTGCAAGTCGCTCTCGTCCGGACACTTTCTCCTACGAGCAGCACTTC
TRBD1	NA	TRBJ2-3	TRBV5-1	CASSSLPGGTGVFTDTQYF	TGCGCCAGCAGCTCTCTCCCGGGTGGGACAGGGGTATTCACAGATACGCAGTATTTT
TRBD2	once	TRBJ2-2	TRBV2	CASSGTGGANTGELFF	TGTGCCAGCAGTGGGACGGGGGGGGCGAACACCGGGGAGCTGTTTTTT
TRBD1	NA	TRBJ2-7	TRBV19	CASSPRTGISYEQYF	TGTGCCAGTAGTCCAAGGACAGGTATCTCCTACGAGCAGTACTTC
TRBD1	NA	TRBJ1-2	TRBV5-1	CASSTKTGFGYTF	TGCGCCAGCAGCACAAAGACAGGGTTTGGCTACACCTTC
NA	NA	TRBJ2-3	TRBV16	CASSQSGQRTDTQYF	TGTGCCAGCAGCCAATCCGGACAGCGCACAGATACGCAGTATTTT
NA	NA	TRBJ2-1	TRBV6-6	CASSYSAHNEQFF	TGTGCCAGCAGTTACTCGGCCCACAATGAGCAGTTCTTC
NA	NA	TRBJ1-5	TRBV19	CASSPGEYSNQPQHF	TGTGCCAGTAGTCCCGGGGAATATAGCAATCAGCCCCAGCATTTT
NA	NA	TRBJ1-2	TRBV29-1	CSVVNLRSAYGYTF	TGCAGCGTTGTAAACCTCCGGTCCGCCTATGGCTACACCTTC
NA	NA	TRBJ1-2	TRBV15	CATSRDSPPNYGYTF	TGTGCCACCAGCAGGGACAGCCCTCCCAACTATGGCTACACCTTC
TRBD1	once	TRBJ2-7	TRBV5-1	CASPPGQGFNEQYF	TGCGCCAGCCCCCCGGGACAGGGATTCAACGAGCAGTACTTC
NA	once	TRBJ2-7	TRBV11-1	CASSPQGYEQYF	TGTGCCAGCAGCCCGCAGGGGTACGAGCAGTACTTC
TRBD1	NA	TRBJ2-3	TRBV19	CASNSGQAATDTQYF	TGTGCCAGTAACTCCGGACAGGCGGCCACAGATACGCAGTATTTT
TRBD2	NA	TRBJ2-5	TRBV7-9	CASSLTGGGAETQYF	TGTGCCAGCAGCCTAACGGGCGGGGGGGCAGAGACCCAGTACTTC
TRBD2	NA	TRBJ2-1	TRBV9	CASSVGGGSSYNEQFF	TGTGCCAGCAGCGTAGGCGGGGGGAGCTCCTACAATGAGCAGTTCTTC
TRBD2	NA	TRBJ2-1	TRBV11-3	CASSFRMTSGGADEQFF	TGTGCCAGCAGCTTCCGGATGACTAGCGGGGGGGCGGATGAGCAGTTCTTC
TRBD1	NA	TRBJ1-5	TRBV2	CASSSRDRNNQPQHF	TGTGCCAGCAGTAGCCGGGACAGAAACAATCAGCCCCAGCATTTT
NA	NA	TRBJ2-2	TRBV19	CASLRKQGGTGELFF	TGTGCCAGCCTCCGGAAACAGGGGGGGACCGGGGAGCTGTTTTTT
NA	NA	TRBJ2-3	TRBV21-1	CASSKGASTDTQYF	TGTGCCAGCAGCAAAGGGGCCAGCACAGATACGCAGTATTTT